The 22 T cell receptor beta chains in this list originate from one sample, sequenced in a study of T cell clonality in common variable immunodeficiency. The method was immunoSEQ multiplex PCR; TCRdb's version includes in-frame clones alone and lacks a portion of them. There are 30,000 to 45,000 clones in the sample, none observed a single time. The sample was peripheral blood mononuclear cells. The receptors here all came from a person between 18 and 75 years old in good health.

This clone came up many times. The read is 3 residues too short to cover the CDR3 end, so that end is filled in from the germline J gene. The chain is built from TRBV6-2 or TRBV6-3 and TRBJ2-6; TRBD1 aligns across 8 bases. After removal of 2 bases from V and 0 bases from J, the junction contained 3 bases not matched to a gene. The V gene's germline CDR1 is MNHEY and CDR2 SVGEGT. The CDR3 consists of 17 residues. The CDR3 DNA, read in part, is TGTGCCAGCAGTTACGGGACAGGCAGCTCTGGGGCCAACGTC. Translated, it gives CASSYGTGSSGANV. The complete CDR3 reads CASSYGTGSSGANVLTF.

This clone was observed at least ten times. Read data end 3 residues before the CDR3 end; the end is taken from the germline J gene. J is TRBJ2-2 and V is TRBV15; 9 nucleotides match TRBD1. This CDR3 contains 15 residues. Germline CDR1 is LNHNV and CDR2 is YYDKDF (reference sequence). The trim removed 0 bases at V and 4 bases at J, leaving 0 bases unmatched. CDR3 protein: CATSRETGGTGELFF. CDR3 DNA, as far as it was read: TGTGCCACCAGCAGAGAGACAGGGGGCACCGGGGAG.

The sample holds many counts of this clone. The CDR3 goes on 3 residues after the read ends, and that part is filled in from the germline J gene. Other DNA sequences within the sample encode an identical CDR3. The chain uses TRBV30 and TRBJ1-3, with TRBD1 matching over 10 bases. This CDR3 region has 12 residues. The J segment lost 8 bases and the V segment lost 3 bases, leaving 1 base of the junction unmatched. CDR1 GTSNPN and CDR2 SVGIG come from the germline V gene (reference sequence). CDR3 DNA, as far as it was read: TGTGCCTGGAGGGACAGGGGGTACACC. Translated, it gives CAWRDRGYT. The CDR3, in full, reads CAWRDRGYTIYF.

This clone was seen at least ten times. The read terminates 3 residues before the CDR3 end, so the remaining end is supplied by the germline J gene. J is TRBJ1-6 and V is TRBV30; D unclear. CDR3 length: 13 amino acids. V was shortened by 1 base and J by 10 bases, with 11 bases between the two germline ends. Germline values: CDR1 GTSNPN, CDR2 SVGIG (reference sequence). The sequenced CDR3 bases are TGTGCCTGGAGTGGGGCCTGGAACTCACCC. Amino acid sequence: CAWSGAWNSP. The whole CDR3 reads CAWSGAWNSPLHF.

This clone was seen ten or more times. The sequenced fragment ends 3 residues before the CDR3 boundary, so the rest is inferred from the germline J gene. The chain carries TRBV20-1 and TRBJ2-5, with D possibly matching TRBD1 (6 bases). The V gene's germline CDR1 is DFQATT and CDR2 SNEGSKA (reference sequence). The CDR3 consists of 13 residues. Trimming left V 5 bases short and J 4 bases short, with 14 bases between. The DNA read from the CDR3 is TGCAGTGCTTGGAACAGGGTGAGAGAGACC. It specifies CSAWNRVRET. The full CDR3 sequence reads CSAWNRVRETQYF.

This clone occurred a few times. The missing CDR3 end, 3 residues past where the read stops, is filled in from the germline J gene. The genes are TRBV5-1 and TRBJ1-1; maybe TRBD1 (6 bases). The CDR3 covers 12 residues. Germline V gene data show CDR1 as SGHRS and CDR2 as YFSETQ. CDR3 DNA (partial): TGCGCCAGCAGCTTGGAAGGAGGGGGA. Translated, it gives CASSLEGGG. The full CDR3 protein reads CASSLEGGGAFF.

In its sample, this clone was seen many times. Read sequence stops 3 residues before the CDR3 end, and the germline J gene provides the missing end. The V and J genes are TRBV5-1 and TRBJ2-1; 7 bases line up with TRBD1. The CDR3 length is 14 residues. CDR1 and CDR2 (germline): SGHRS, YFSETQ. V trimming: 4 bases; J trimming: 8 bases; junction bases outside the gene matches: 9. The sequenced part of the CDR3 DNA is TGCGCCAGCAGCCCGGGACAGTGGATCGATGAG. It encodes CASSPGQWIDE. The full-length CDR3 reads as CASSPGQWIDEQFF. Variable domain in full (rest from reference TRBV5-1 and TRBJ2-1): KAGVTQTPRYLIKTRGQQVTLSCSPISGHRSVSWYQQTPGQGLQFLFEYFSETQRNKGNFPGRFSGRQFSNSRSEMNVSTLELGDSALYLCASSPGQWIDEQFFGPGTRLTVL.

This clone was seen many times. Coverage ceases 3 residues before the CDR3 finishes, and the germline J gene fills in the end. This chain uses TRBV7-6 with TRBJ2-5; a possible D gene is TRBD1 (5 bases). V gave up 4 bases and J gave up 0 bases, with 15 bases separating them. This CDR3 comprises 16 residues. Germline V gene lookup returns CDR1 SGHVS and CDR2 FNYEAQ. The DNA read from the CDR3 is TGTGCCAGCAGCTCCCCACACAGGTTCTACCAAGAGACC. Its translation is CASSSPHRFYQET. The entire CDR3 protein reads CASSSPHRFYQETQYF.

At least ten counts were recorded for this clone. The read terminates 3 residues before the CDR3 end, so the remaining end is supplied by the germline J gene. The V call is TRBV18, the J call TRBJ2-1; the match to TRBD1 covers 8 bases. The CDR3 sequence is 18 residues long. From germline, CDR1 is KGHSH and CDR2 LQKENI. The trim removed 0 bases at V and 3 bases at J, leaving 10 bases unmatched. The sequenced CDR3 bases are TGTGCCAGCTCACCACCGTGGGCAGGGGGCGTTGGCTACAATGAG. Translated: CASSPPWAGGVGYNE. From start to end, the CDR3 is CASSPPWAGGVGYNEQFF.

The sample holds many counts of this clone. The read halts 3 residues ahead of the CDR3 end, with the missing end drawn from the germline J gene. V and J are TRBV4-1 and TRBJ2-4; D is undetermined. From germline, CDR1 is MGHRA and CDR2 YSYEKL. This CDR3 is built from 17 residues. Trimming shortened V by 1 base and J by 0 bases, and 13 bases separated the two germline ends. The DNA read from the CDR3 is TGCGCCAGCAGCCAAGTGGGCCGGCCTCTAGCCAAAAACATT. It codes for CASSQVGRPLAKNI. In full, the CDR3 reads CASSQVGRPLAKNIQYF.

This clone was picked up a small number of times. The CDR3 end lies 3 residues beyond the end of the read and is filled in from the germline J gene. The chain recombines TRBV2 with TRBJ1-3, with D possibly being TRBD1 (6 bases). Germline values: CDR1 SNHLY, CDR2 FYNNEI. Trimming left V 6 bases short and J 0 bases short, with 9 bases between. The CDR3 contains 14 residues. The CDR3 bases that were read are TGTGCCAGCAGGGACAGTTACTCTGGAAACACC. Its protein is CASRDSYSGNT. The CDR3 in its entirety is CASRDSYSGNTIYF.

In its sample, this clone was seen many times. Mismatch with germline at one junction end may stem from a read error. Coverage ceases 3 residues before the CDR3 finishes, and the germline J gene fills in the end. This chain connects TRBV29-1 to TRBJ1-1, with a tentative D call TRBD1 (6 bases). The CDR3 runs to 12 residues. Germline values: CDR1 SQVTM, CDR2 ANQGSEA. The sequenced part of the CDR3 DNA is TGTAGCGTTGAACAGGGGAACACTGAA. Its protein product is CSVEQGNTE. The complete CDR3 reads CSVEQGNTEAFF. The full variable domain, its missing parts supplied by reference TRBV29-1 and TRBJ1-1, is SAVISQKPSRDICQRGTSLTIQCQVDSQVTMMFWYRQQPGQSLTLIATANQGSEATYESGFVIDKFPISRPNLTFSTLTVSNMSPEDSSIYLCSVEQGNTEAFFGQGTRLTVV.

In this sample, this clone turned up many times. The CDR3 sequence is CSVVNRGLTDTQYF. The DNA read from the CDR3 is TGCAGCGTTGTTAACAGGGGTCTCACAGATACG. The rearrangement links TRBV29-1 to TRBJ2-3; 7 nucleotides match TRBD1. The sequence runs out 3 residues before the end of the CDR3; the remainder is reconstructed from the germline J gene. The CDR3 extends over 14 amino acids. CDR1 is SQVTM, CDR2 ANQGSEA, per germline. V shed 4 bases and J 2 bases; nucleotides not matched to a gene: 6.

This clone was recorded many times. From the germline J gene comes the end of the CDR3, since the read stops 3 residues before it. The chain uses TRBV20-1 and TRBJ1-1; D unclear. The germline gives CDR1 DFQATT, CDR2 SNEGSKA (reference sequence). V lost 3 bases to trimming and J lost 7 bases, with 9 bases between them. The CDR3 sequence is 11 residues long. CDR3 bases read: TGCAGTGCTAGGGGCAGAGTTGAA. It translates to CSARGRVE. The entire CDR3 sequence reads CSARGRVEAFF.

This clone was seen at least ten times. This may be a read error: a much more frequent sequence differs by one nucleotide. The read finishes 3 residues shy of the CDR3 end, and the germline J gene is used to complete it. The V and J genes are TRBV5-1 and TRBJ1-4; 9 bases fit TRBD1. The germline V gene has CDR1 SGHRS and CDR2 YFSETQ. The length of the CDR3 is 15 residues. The DNA read from the CDR3 is TGCGCCAGCAATGGACAGGGGTTTGGGGCCAACGTA. Its protein is CASNGQGFGANV. The whole CDR3 sequence reads CASNGQGFGANVLFF.

This clone was seen many times. The read halts 3 residues ahead of the CDR3 end, with the missing end drawn from the germline J gene. The V call is TRBV7-2, the J call TRBJ2-4, with 7 nucleotides matching TRBD2. The germline V gene encodes CDR1 SGHTA and CDR2 FQGNSA. The V gene end was trimmed by 7 bases and the J gene end by 3 bases; junction bases not matched to a gene: 9. The CDR3 consists of 15 residues. CDR3 DNA, as far as it was read: TGTGCCAGCAACCCATGGGGGGGAGACAAAAACATT. Encoded protein: CASNPWGGDKNI. The CDR3 reads in full as CASNPWGGDKNIQYF.

This clone was recorded at least ten times. Read coverage stops 3 residues before the CDR3 terminus; the germline J gene supplies the remainder. The chain employs TRBV14 and TRBJ2-1, with TRBD2 matching over 12 bases. The V and J ends lost 0 bases and 7 bases, in that order; junction bases with no gene match: 7. CDR3 length equals 17 residues. The germline V gene has CDR1 SGHDN and CDR2 FVKESK. Here the CDR3 reads CASSQDRQGLAGNEQFF. CDR3 DNA (partial): TGTGCCAGCAGCCAAGACCGCCAAGGACTAGCGGGGAATGAG.

In this sample, this clone turned up a few times. CDR3: CASSLGQYNEQFF. The DNA read from the CDR3 is TGCGCCAGCAGCTTGGGACAGTACAATGAG. The rearrangement uses TRBV5-1 and TRBJ2-1; D is possibly TRBD1 (5 bases). The read comes to an end 3 residues before the CDR3 does, leaving the germline J gene to fill in the end. CDR1 and CDR2 (germline): SGHRS, YFSETQ. The CDR3 has 13 residues. Trimming took off 0 bases at V and 4 bases at J, with 5 bases between the two ends. The variable domain in full, completed from reference TRBV5-1 and TRBJ2-1, reads KAGVTQTPRYLIKTRGQQVTLSCSPISGHRSVSWYQQTPGQGLQFLFEYFSETQRNKGNFPGRFSGRQFSNSRSEMNVSTLELGDSALYLCASSLGQYNEQFFGPGTRLTVL.

This clone came up many times. The read stops 3 residues short of the end of the CDR3; the missing end is completed from the germline J gene. V and J are TRBV7-8 and TRBJ1-2, with D possibly being TRBD1 (5 bases). The CDR3 consists of 16 residues. CDR1 and CDR2 from the germline V gene are SGHVS and FQNEAQ. Trimming left V 1 base short and J 4 bases short, with 16 bases between. The sequenced CDR3 bases are TGTGCCAGCAGCTTAGGCCCGAGTGGGGCAGTCTATGGC. Translated, it gives CASSLGPSGAVYG. The full CDR3 sequence reads CASSLGPSGAVYGYTF.

This clone has a count of ten or more. The sequence runs out 3 residues before the end of the CDR3; the remainder is reconstructed from the germline J gene. This CDR3 is also generated by other DNA sequences in the sample. V gene TRBV5-4 combines with J gene TRBJ2-5, with D perhaps TRBD2 (5 bases). Germline CDR1 is SGHNT and CDR2 is YYREEE (reference sequence). The V and J ends lost 3 bases and 5 bases respectively, with 20 bases between them. There are 16 residues in the CDR3. CDR3 DNA (partial): TGTGCCAGCAGCTACACTGGACTGGTTGTTTCGGAGACC. The encoded protein is CASSYTGLVVSET. The full CDR3 is CASSYTGLVVSETQYF.

This clone was counted at least ten times. The read stops 3 residues short of the end of the CDR3; the missing end is completed from the germline J gene. The rearrangement uses TRBV20-1 and TRBJ2-1; TRBD2 is a possible D gene (6 bases). This CDR3 is built from 14 residues. V dropped 3 bases and J dropped 4 bases, with 13 bases sitting between them. Germline V gene sequence: CDR1 DFQATT, CDR2 SNEGSKA (reference sequence). Partial CDR3 DNA: TGCAGTGCTAGGGGGGGTCCCGGATACAATGAG. It yields the protein CSARGGPGYNE. The complete CDR3 protein is CSARGGPGYNEQFF.

This clone was seen many times. Coverage ceases 3 residues before the CDR3 finishes, and the germline J gene fills in the end. The chain combines TRBV29-1 with TRBJ2-7; 8 bases agree with TRBD1. V trimming: 6 bases; J trimming: 3 bases; junction bases outside the gene matches: 4. Germline V CDR1 and CDR2: SQVTM, ANQGSEA. There are 12 residues in the CDR3. Partial CDR3 DNA: TGCAGCGTCGGGACAGGAGTCTACGAG. Its translation is CSVGTGVYE. The CDR3, in full, reads CSVGTGVYEQYF.